Presented here are 5 T cell receptor beta chains from one specimen sequenced in a study of OX40 agonist ivuxolimab in advanced cancers. Method: immunoSEQ multiplex PCR; TCRdb's copy keeps in-frame clones and lacks some. This table holds 35,000 to 50,000 clones, around 90% found once. Source: CD4+ or CD8+ T cells sorted from blood, taken in a trial of the OX40 agonist ivuxolimab. The receptors were sampled from an adult with an advanced solid tumor such as melanoma, head and neck, liver or kidney cancer.

The chain carries TRBV10-3 and TRBJ2-7, with D perhaps matching TRBD1 or TRBD2 (6 bases each). CDR3 length: 13 amino acids. V lost 0 bases and J lost 6, with 9 bases in between. Germline CDR1 is ENHRY and CDR2 is SYGVKD. The CDR3 loop reads CAISESPGAEQYV. CDR3 sequence (DNA): TGTGCCATCAGTGAGTCACCGGGGGCCGAGCAGTACGTC.

This rearrangement joins TRBV28 to TRBJ2-3, with 7 bases aligning to TRBD1. J was trimmed by 2 bases and V by 1 base; bases with no gene match: 12. The CDR3 is made up of 18 amino acids. Germline CDR1 and CDR2: MDHEN and SYDVKM. CDR3 in amino acids: CASSLFKGGGTFTDTQYF. For the CDR3, the DNA is TGTGCCAGCAGTTTATTCAAAGGGGGCGGCACCTTCACAGATACGCAGTATTTT.

The chain links TRBV6-1 to TRBJ1-1, with D possibly TRBD1 on 5 matching bases. Germline-derived CDR1 and CDR2 are MNHNS and SASEGT. The V gene lost 3 bases and the J gene lost 0 bases, with 17 bases spanning the gap. CDR3 length equals 17 residues. CDR3: CASSELHGAAVNTEAFF. CDR3 DNA: TGTGCCAGCAGTGAGCTTCATGGGGCCGCCGTGAACACTGAAGCTTTCTTT.

The V call is TRBV4-3, the J call TRBJ1-6; D is uncertain. Trimming removed 0 bases at V and 10 bases at J, with 7 bases between. The germline CDR1 and CDR2 sequences are LGHNA and YSLEER. The CDR3 totals 13 residues. The CDR3 region is CASSQESFSPLHF. DNA of the CDR3: TGCGCCAGCAGCCAAGAGAGCTTCTCACCCCTCCACTTT.

The V and J genes are TRBV7-9 and TRBJ2-7; TRBD2 matches 11 bases. The germline V gene has CDR1 SEHNR and CDR2 FQNEAQ (reference sequence). V shed 3 bases and J 0 bases; nucleotides not matched to a gene: 7. The length of the CDR3 is 17 residues. CDR3 bases: TGTGCCAGCAGCTTTCCTACTAGCGGGGGTAGCTCCTACGAGCAGTACTTC. Residues: CASSFPTSGGSSYEQYF.